This T cell receptor (beta chain) was recorded in a study of blood T cell repertoires in COVID-19. About the research overall: COVID-19 samples, acute and convalescent, were from the United States, Italy and Spain.

Methods used by the authors: The assay estimated nucleated cells by amplifying reference gene primers. The data were produced by immunoSEQ multiplex PCR, yet TCRdb's version contains in-frame clones alone and is incomplete. That table furnishes V, J and clone size, whereas the DNA furnished D and trimming. The sample shows fewer than 200,000 clones, approximately 87% of them seen only once. The CDR3 totals 13 residues. V dropped 3 bases and J dropped 1 base, with 8 bases sitting between them. Per germline, CDR1 SGHRS and CDR2 YFSETQ. The rearrangement links TRBV5-1 to TRBJ2-7; D uncertain. Sequencing was performed on peripheral blood. The TCR sequence derives from a woman in her 70s with COVID-19, enrolled during active disease. This CDR3 is CASSSGLSYEQYF. The CDR3 DNA sequence: TGCGCCAGCAGCTCAGGCCTTTCCTACGAGCAGTACTTC. The variable domain in full, completed from reference TRBV5-1 and TRBJ2-7, reads KAGVTQTPRYLIKTRGQQVTLSCSPISGHRSVSWYQQTPGQGLQFLFEYFSETQRNKGNFPGRFSGRQFSNSRSEMNVSTLELGDSALYLCASSSGLSYEQYFGPGTRLTVT.